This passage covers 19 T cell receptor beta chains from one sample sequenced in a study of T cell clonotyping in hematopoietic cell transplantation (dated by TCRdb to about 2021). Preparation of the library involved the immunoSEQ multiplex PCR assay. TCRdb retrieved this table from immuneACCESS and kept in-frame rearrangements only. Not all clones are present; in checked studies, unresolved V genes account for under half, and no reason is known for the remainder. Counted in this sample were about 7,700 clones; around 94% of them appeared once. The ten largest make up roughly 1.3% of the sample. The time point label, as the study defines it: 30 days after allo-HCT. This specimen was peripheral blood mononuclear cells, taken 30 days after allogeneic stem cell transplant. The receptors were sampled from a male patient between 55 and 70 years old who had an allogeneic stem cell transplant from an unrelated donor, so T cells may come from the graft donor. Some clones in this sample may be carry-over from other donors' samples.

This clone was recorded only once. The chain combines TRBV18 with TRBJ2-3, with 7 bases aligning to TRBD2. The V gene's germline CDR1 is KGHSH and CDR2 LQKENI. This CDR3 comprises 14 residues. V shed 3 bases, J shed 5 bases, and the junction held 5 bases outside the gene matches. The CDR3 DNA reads TGTGCCAGCTCACCCAGCGGGACGTTAGATACGCAGTATTTT. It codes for CASSPSGTLDTQYF.

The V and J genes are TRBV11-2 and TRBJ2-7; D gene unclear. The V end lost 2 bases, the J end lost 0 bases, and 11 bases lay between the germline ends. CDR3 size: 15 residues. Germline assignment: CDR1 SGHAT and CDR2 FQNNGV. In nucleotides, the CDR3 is TGTGCCAGCAGCTTAAGTTTGGTCCTCTCCTACGAGCAGTACTTC. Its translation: CASSLSLVLSYEQYF.

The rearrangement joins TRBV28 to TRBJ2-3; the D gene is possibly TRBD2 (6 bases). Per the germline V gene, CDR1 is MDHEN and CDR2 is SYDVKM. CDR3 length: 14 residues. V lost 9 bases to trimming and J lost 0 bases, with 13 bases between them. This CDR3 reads CARGTSGSTDTQYF. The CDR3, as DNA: TGTGCCAGAGGAACAAGCGGGAGCACAGATACGCAGTATTTT. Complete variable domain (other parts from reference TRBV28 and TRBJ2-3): DVKVTQSSRYLVKRTGEKVFLECVQDMDHENMFWYRQDPGLGLRLIYFSYDVKMKEKGDIPEGYSVSREKKERFSLILESASTNQTSMYLCARGTSGSTDTQYFGPGTRLTVL.

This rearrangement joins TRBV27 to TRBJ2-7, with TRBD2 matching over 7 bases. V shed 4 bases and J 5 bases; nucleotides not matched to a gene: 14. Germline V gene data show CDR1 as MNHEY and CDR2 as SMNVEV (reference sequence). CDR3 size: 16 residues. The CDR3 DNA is TGTGCCAGCAGTTCGTACTTCCAGGGAGGGATCAACGAGCAGTACTTC. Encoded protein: CASSSYFQGGINEQYF.

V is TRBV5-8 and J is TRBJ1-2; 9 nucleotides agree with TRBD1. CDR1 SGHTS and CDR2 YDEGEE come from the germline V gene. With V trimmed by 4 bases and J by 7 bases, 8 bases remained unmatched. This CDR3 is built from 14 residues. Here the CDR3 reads CASSTPGQGFGYTF. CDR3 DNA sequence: TGTGCCAGCAGCACCCCGGGACAGGGATTTGGCTACACCTTC. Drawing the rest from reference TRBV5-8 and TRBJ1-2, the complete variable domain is EAGVTQSPTHLIKTRGQQATLRCSPISGHTSVYWYQQALGLGLQFLLWYDEGEERNRGNFPPRFSGRQFPNYSSELNVNALELEDSALYLCASSTPGQGFGYTFGSGTRLTVV.

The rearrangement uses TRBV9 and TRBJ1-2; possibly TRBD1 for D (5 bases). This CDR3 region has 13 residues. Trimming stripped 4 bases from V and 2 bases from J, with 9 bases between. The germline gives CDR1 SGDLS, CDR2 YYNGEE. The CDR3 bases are TGTGCCAGCAGCAGGGACGAGAACTATGGCTACACCTTC. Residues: CASSRDENYGYTF.

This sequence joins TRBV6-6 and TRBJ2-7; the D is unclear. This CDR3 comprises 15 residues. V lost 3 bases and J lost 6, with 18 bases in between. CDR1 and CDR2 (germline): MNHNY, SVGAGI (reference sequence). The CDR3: CASSYLIATVGEQYF. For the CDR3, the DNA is TGTGCCAGCAGTTATTTAATTGCTACCGTGGGCGAGCAGTACTTC.

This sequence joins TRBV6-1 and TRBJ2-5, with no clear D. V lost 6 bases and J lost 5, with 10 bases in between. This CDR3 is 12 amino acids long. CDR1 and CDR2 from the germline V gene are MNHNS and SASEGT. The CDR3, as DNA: TGTGCCAGCAGCCCCGGTGCGGAGACCCAGTACTTC. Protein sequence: CASSPGAETQYF.

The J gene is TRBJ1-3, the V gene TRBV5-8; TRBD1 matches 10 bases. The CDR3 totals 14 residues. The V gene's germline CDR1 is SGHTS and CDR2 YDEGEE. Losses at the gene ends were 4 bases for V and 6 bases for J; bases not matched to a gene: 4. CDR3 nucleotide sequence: TGTGCCAGCAGCAACAGACAGGGGGCAAACACCATATATTTT. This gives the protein CASSNRQGANTIYF.

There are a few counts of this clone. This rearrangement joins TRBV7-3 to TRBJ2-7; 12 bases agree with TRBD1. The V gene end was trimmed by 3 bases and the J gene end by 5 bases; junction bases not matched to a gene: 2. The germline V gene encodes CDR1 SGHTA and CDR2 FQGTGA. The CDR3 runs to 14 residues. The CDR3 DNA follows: TGTGCCAGCAGCTTGGGACAGGGGGCAAACGAGCAGTACTTC. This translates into CASSLGQGANEQYF.

The CDR3 here is CASSKWLLGRSNYGYTF. CDR3 bases: TGTGCCAGCAGCAAATGGCTACTAGGCCGATCAAACTATGGCTACACCTTC. The rearrangement joins TRBV21-1 to TRBJ1-2. TRBV21-1 is a pseudogene segment. This CDR3 is built from 17 residues.

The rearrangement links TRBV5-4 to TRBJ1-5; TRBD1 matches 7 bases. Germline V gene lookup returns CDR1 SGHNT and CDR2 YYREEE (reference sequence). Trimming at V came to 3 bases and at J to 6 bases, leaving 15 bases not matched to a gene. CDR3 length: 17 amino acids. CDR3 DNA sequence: TGTGCCAGCAGCTATGGTGGACAGGCAGGATCAGGTCAGCCCCAGCATTTT. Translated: CASSYGGQAGSGQPQHF. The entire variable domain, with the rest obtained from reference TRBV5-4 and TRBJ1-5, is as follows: ETGVTQSPTHLIKTRGQQVTLRCSSQSGHNTVSWYQQALGQGPQFIFQYYREEENGRGNFPPRFSGLQFPNYSSELNVNALELDDSALYLCASSYGGQAGSGQPQHFGDGTRLSIL.

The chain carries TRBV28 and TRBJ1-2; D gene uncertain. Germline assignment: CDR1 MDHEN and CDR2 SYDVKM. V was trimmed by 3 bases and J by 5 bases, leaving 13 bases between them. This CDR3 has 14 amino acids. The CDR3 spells CASSLSAYGYGYTF. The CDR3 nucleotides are TGTGCCAGCAGTTTGTCTGCCTATGGGTATGGCTACACCTTC.

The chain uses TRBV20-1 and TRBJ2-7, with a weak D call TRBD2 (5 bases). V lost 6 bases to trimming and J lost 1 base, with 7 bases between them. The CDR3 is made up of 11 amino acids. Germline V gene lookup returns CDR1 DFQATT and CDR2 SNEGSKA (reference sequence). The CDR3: CSAKRSYEQYF. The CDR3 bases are TGCAGTGCCAAGCGGTCCTACGAGCAGTACTTC.

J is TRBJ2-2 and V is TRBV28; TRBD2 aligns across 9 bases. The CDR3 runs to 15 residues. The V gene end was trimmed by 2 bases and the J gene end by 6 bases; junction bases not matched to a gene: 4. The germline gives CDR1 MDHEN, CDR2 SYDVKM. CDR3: CASSLDGGRAGELFF. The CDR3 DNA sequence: TGTGCCAGCAGTTTAGATGGCGGGAGGGCCGGGGAGCTGTTTTTT.

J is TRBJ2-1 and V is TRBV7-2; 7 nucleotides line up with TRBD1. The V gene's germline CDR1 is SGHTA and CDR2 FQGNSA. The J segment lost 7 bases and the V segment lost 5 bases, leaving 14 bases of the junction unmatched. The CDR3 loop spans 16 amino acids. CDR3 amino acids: CASSPTTGYYENEQFF. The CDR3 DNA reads TGTGCCAGCAGCCCAACGACAGGGTATTATGAGAATGAGCAGTTCTTC.

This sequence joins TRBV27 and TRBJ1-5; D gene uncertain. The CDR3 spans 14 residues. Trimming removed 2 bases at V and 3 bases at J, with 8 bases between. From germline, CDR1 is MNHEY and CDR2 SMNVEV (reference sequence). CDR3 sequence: CASSLMGNNQPQHF. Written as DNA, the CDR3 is TGTGCCAGCAGTTTAATGGGGAACAATCAGCCCCAGCATTTT.

CDR3 sequence: CSVVEQGAANQPQHF. CDR3 bases: TGCAGCGTGGTTGAACAGGGGGCGGCGAATCAGCCCCAGCATTTT. The chain couples TRBV29-1 to TRBJ1-5; 9 bases line up with TRBD1. J gave up 4 bases and V 6 bases, and 10 bases lay outside the gene matches. CDR3 length: 15 amino acids. Germline loops: CDR1 SQVTM, CDR2 ANQGSEA.

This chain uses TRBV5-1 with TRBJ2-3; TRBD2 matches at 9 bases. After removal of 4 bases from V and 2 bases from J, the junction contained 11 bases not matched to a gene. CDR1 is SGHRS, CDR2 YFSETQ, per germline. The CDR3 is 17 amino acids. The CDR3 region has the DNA TGCGCCAGCAGCAAGGAGGTTAGCGGGAGTGTCACAGATACGCAGTATTTT. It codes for CASSKEVSGSVTDTQYF.